The rows below give T cell receptor beta chains drawn from one sample of a study of blood T cell repertoires in COVID-19. Method: immunoSEQ multiplex PCR; TCRdb's copy keeps in-frame clones and lacks some. The sample comprises 95,000 to 120,000 clones, around nine tenths of which are singletons, and less than 8.5% rests with the top ten. Sequencing was carried out using peripheral blood. The source is a woman in her 70s who had recovered from COVID-19. The CDR3 runs from the conserved cysteine through the conserved F or W. Fields, in order: clone size, J gene, D gene, V gene, CDR3 protein, CDR3 DNA. D genes are given only for firm matches. Rows give clone size only sometimes, using once, few, many, or a class for an expanded clone.

>.|TRBJ1-5|.|TRBV28
CASAGGWIGVAQPQHF
TGTGCCAGCGCTGGGGGCTGGATCGGGGTGGCTCAGCCCCAGCATTTT
>.|TRBJ2-2|TRBD2|TRBV11-2
CASSLRGRELNTGELFF
TGTGCCAGCAGCTTAAGAGGGCGGGAGTTGAACACCGGGGAGCTGTTTTTT
>.|TRBJ1-4|.|TRBV28
CASRQTGPKKLFF
TGTGCCAGTCGTCAGACAGGTCCAAAGAAACTGTTTTTT
>.|TRBJ1-1|.|TRBV30
CAWSPEPGIAEAFF
TGTGCCTGGAGTCCAGAACCGGGGATCGCTGAAGCTTTCTTT
>.|TRBJ2-7|TRBD2|TRBV4-3
CASSQDPLGLAGGNYEQYF
TGCGCCAGCAGCCAAGATCCCCTGGGGCTAGCGGGGGGAAACTACGAGCAGTACTTC
>.|TRBJ2-3|.|TRBV24-1
CATSRTASTDTQYF
TGTGCCACCAGTAGGACAGCTAGCACAGATACGCAGTATTTT
>.|TRBJ2-4|TRBD2|TRBV5-8
CASSSPGVAGVAKNIQYF
TGTGCCAGCAGCTCCCCTGGGGTAGCGGGGGTAGCCAAAAACATTCAGTACTTC
>once|TRBJ2-3|.|TRBV7-2
CASSAYRATEGTQYF
TGTGCCAGCAGCGCCTACCGGGCGACGGAGGGTACGCAGTATTTT
>.|TRBJ2-5|TRBD2|TRBV7-9
CASTPGRLAGVPETQYF
TGTGCCAGCACCCCAGGGAGACTAGCGGGAGTTCCGGAGACCCAGTACTTC
>.|TRBJ2-3|.|TRBV5-1
CASSLGVPSADTQYF
TGCGCCAGCAGCTTGGGAGTACCGTCCGCAGATACGCAGTATTTT
>.|TRBJ2-1|.|TRBV6-2/TRBV6-3
CASSAYSGLASPGNEQFF
TGTGCCAGCAGTGCATACTCTGGTCTAGCTTCTCCTGGCAATGAGCAGTTCTTC
>.|TRBJ2-2|TRBD2|TRBV2
CASSPSGPNTGELFF
TGTGCCAGCAGTCCTAGCGGACCGAACACCGGGGAGCTGTTTTTT
>.|TRBJ2-2|TRBD1|TRBV19
CASRAEGTGDTGELFF
TGTGCCAGTAGGGCCGAGGGGACAGGGGACACCGGGGAGCTGTTTTTT
>.|TRBJ1-2|TRBD1|TRBV18
CASTTGQEGYTF
TGTGCCAGCACAACGGGACAGGAGGGCTACACCTTC
>.|TRBJ2-2|TRBD1|TRBV7-2
CASSKHRQGGSGELFF
TGTGCCAGCAGCAAGCACCGACAGGGGGGGTCCGGGGAGCTGTTTTTT
>.|TRBJ2-7|.|TRBV5-6
CASSRTAYEQYF
TGTGCCAGCAGCCGGACAGCCTACGAGCAGTACTTC
>.|TRBJ2-1|.|TRBV2
CASYLDTRNEQFF
TGTGCCAGCTACCTGGACACGCGCAATGAGCAGTTCTTC
>once|TRBJ2-1|.|TRBV28
CASSFLDQGKSYNEQFF
TGTGCCAGCAGTTTCCTTGATCAGGGGAAGTCCTACAATGAGCAGTTCTTC
>.|TRBJ2-3|TRBD1|TRBV28
CASSSTGQGTDTQYF
TGTGCCAGCAGTTCGACGGGACAGGGGACAGATACGCAGTATTTT
>.|TRBJ2-2|.|TRBV5-1
CASGRGTNTGELFF
TGCGCCAGCGGGAGGGGGACGAACACCGGGGAGCTGTTTTTT
>.|TRBJ1-1|TRBD1|TRBV11-1
CASSIDRGRDTEAFF
TGTGCCAGCAGCATAGACAGGGGGCGCGACACTGAAGCTTTCTTT
>.|TRBJ2-1|.|TRBV5-8
CASSLVYNEQFF
TGTGCCAGCAGCTTGGTATACAATGAGCAGTTCTTC
>.|TRBJ2-1|.|TRBV20-1
CSASRAGQWIRHEQFF
TGCAGTGCTAGTAGGGCCGGACAGTGGATTCGCCATGAGCAGTTCTTC
>.|TRBJ1-6|TRBD1|TRBV7-9
CASSLASGGSYNSPLHF
TGTGCCAGCAGCTTAGCCTCAGGGGGATCCTATAATTCACCCCTCCACTTT
>.|TRBJ2-3|TRBD2|TRBV5-4
CASTERGGDTQYF
TGTGCCAGCACCGAGCGGGGGGGGGATACGCAGTATTTT
>.|TRBJ2-1|TRBD2|TRBV10-2
CASSEREPPYYYNEQFF
TGCGCCAGCAGCGAGCGGGAGCCCCCCTACTACTACAATGAGCAGTTCTTC
>.|TRBJ2-7|.|TRBV7-3
CASSLRGPPYEQYF
TGTGCCAGCAGCTTAAGGGGCCCTCCCTACGAGCAGTACTTC
>.|TRBJ1-6|TRBD1|TRBV30
CAWKWDRYSPLHF
TGTGCCTGGAAGTGGGACAGGTATTCACCCCTCCACTTT